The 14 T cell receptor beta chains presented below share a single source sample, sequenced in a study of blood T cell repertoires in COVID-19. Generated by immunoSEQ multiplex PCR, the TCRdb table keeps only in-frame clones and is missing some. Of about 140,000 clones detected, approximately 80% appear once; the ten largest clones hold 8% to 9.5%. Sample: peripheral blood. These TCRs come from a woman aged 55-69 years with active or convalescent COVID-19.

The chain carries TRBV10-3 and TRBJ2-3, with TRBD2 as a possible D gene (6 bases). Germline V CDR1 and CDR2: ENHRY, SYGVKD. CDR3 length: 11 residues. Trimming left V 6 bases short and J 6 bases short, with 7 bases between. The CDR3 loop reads CAIRAGDTQYF. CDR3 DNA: TGTGCCATCAGGGCGGGGGATACGCAGTATTTT.

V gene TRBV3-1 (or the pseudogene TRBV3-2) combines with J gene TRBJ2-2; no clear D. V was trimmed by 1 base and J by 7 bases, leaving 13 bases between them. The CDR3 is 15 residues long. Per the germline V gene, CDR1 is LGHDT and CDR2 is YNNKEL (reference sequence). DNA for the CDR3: TGTGCCAGCAGCCAAGCCAGTCAGGCAATCGGGGAGCTGTTTTTT. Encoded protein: CASSQASQAIGELFF.

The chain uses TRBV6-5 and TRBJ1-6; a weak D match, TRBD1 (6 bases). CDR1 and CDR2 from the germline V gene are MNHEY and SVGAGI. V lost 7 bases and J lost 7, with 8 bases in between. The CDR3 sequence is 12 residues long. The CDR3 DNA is TGTGCCAGCACCAGGGGAAATTCACCCCTCCACTTT. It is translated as CASTRGNSPLHF.

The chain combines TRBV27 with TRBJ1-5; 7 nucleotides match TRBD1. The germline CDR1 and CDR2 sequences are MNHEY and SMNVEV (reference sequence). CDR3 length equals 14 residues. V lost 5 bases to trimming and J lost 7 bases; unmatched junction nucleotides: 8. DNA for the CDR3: TGTGCCAGCAGTCCTCCAGGGGGTAGGCAGCCCCAGCATTTT. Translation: CASSPPGGRQPQHF.

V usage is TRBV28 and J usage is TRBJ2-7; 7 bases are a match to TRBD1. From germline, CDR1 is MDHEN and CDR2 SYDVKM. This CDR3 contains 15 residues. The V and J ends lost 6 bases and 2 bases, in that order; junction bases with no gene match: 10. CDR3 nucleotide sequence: TGTGCCAGCAGCACCGGACAGGCCCCAACCTACGAGCAGTACGTC. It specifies CASSTGQAPTYEQYV.

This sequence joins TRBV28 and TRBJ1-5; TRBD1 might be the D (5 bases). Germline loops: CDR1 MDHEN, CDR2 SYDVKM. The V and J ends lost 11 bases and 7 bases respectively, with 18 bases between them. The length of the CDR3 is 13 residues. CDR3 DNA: TGTGCCTTCAGCCAGGGCGGCCGGCAGCCCCAGCATTTT. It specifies CAFSQGGRQPQHF.

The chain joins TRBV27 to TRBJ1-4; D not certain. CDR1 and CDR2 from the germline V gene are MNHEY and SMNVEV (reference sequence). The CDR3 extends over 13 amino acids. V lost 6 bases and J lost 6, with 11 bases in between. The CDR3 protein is CASSPGSDEKLFF. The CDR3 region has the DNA TGTGCCAGCAGCCCGGGGAGCGATGAAAAACTGTTTTTT. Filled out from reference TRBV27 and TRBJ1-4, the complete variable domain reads EAQVTQNPRYLITVTGKKLTVTCSQNMNHEYMSWYRQDPGLGLRQIYYSMNVEVTDKGDVPEGYKVSRKEKRNFPLILESPSPNQTSLYFCASSPGSDEKLFFGSGTQLSVL.

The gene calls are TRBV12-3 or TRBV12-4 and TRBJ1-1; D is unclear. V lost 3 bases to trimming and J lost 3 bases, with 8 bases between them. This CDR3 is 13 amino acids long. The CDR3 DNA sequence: TGTGCCAGCAGTTTTCAGGCTTACACTGAAGCTTTCTTT. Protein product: CASSFQAYTEAFF.

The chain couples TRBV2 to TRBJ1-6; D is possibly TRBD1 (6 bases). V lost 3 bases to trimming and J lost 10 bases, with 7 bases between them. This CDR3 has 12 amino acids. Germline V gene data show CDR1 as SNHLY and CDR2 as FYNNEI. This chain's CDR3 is CASSDRGSPLHF. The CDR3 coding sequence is TGTGCCAGCAGTGACAGGGGCTCACCCCTCCACTTT.

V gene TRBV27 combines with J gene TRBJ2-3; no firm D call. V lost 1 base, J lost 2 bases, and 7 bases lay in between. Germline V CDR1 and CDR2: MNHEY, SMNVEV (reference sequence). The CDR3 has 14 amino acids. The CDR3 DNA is TGTGCCAGCAGTTTATATGGGCCCACAGATACGCAGTATTTT. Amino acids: CASSLYGPTDTQYF.

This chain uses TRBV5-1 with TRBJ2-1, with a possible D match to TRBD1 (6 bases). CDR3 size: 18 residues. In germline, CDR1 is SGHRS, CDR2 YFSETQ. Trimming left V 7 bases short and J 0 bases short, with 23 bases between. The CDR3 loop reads CASRPGQTQRSSYNEQFF. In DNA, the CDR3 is TGCGCCAGCCGCCCCGGACAGACTCAGAGGAGCTCCTACAATGAGCAGTTCTTC.

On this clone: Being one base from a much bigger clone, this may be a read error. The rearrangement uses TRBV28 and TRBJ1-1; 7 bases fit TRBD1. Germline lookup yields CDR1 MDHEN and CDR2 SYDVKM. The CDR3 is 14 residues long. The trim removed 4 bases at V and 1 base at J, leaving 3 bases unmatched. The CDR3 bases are TGTGCCAGCAGTTCGGGACAGCCGAACACTGAAGCTTTCTTT. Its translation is CASSSGQPNTEAFF.

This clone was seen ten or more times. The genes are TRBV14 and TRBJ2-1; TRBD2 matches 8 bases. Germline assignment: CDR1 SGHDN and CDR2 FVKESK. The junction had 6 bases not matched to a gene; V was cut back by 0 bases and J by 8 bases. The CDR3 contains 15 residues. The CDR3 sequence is CASSQDPGRDDEQFF. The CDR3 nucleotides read TGTGCCAGCAGCCAAGATCCCGGGAGGGATGATGAGCAGTTCTTC.

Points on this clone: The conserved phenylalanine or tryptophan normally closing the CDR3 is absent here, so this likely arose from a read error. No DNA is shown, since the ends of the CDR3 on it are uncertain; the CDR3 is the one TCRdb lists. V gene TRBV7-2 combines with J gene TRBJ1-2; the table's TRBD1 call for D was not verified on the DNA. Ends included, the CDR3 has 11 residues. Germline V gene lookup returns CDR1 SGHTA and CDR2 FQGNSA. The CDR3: CASSFRGHKLI.